This T cell receptor (beta chain) came from a study of T cells in Graves' hyperthyroidism and ophthalmopathy. Overall study results and limits: A median about 6.5 months before onset, the model predicted ophthalmopathy.

V trimming: 4 bases; J trimming: 4 bases; junction bases outside the gene matches: 11. The CDR3 is made up of 16 amino acids. Germline V gives CDR1 SNHLY, CDR2 FYNNEI. Template material for amplifying TCR beta CDR3 regions consisted of RNA transcripts. HTBI primers were the set used in a first-round RT-PCR of the TCR CDR3. TCRdb reprocessed the multiplex PCR reads with MiXCR, giving one entry per CDR3 protein. This table holds around 540,000 distinct CDR3 sequences, roughly 16% found once. Diagnostic decisions used clinical symptoms, serum thyroxine and TRAb, thyroid ultrasound and orbital computed tomography. This clonotype was observed many times. Its antigen is unidentified.

The sequence derives from a woman younger than 45 with Graves' ophthalmopathy. This chain links TRBV2 with TRBJ2-7; the match to TRBD1 covers 9 bases. The sequencing sample was made of blood. CDR3 amino acids: CASSGLQGAGLYEQYF. DNA of the CDR3: TGTGCCAGCAGTGGCCTACAGGGGGCTGGTTTGTACGAGCAGTACTTC.